The 23 T cell receptor beta chains reported below all come from one sample, sequenced in a study of blood T cells in healthy people across ages. Then a second PCR, running about 6 to 11 cycles, was carried out with a sample-barcoded 5' primer and a J-beta primer mix. TCRdb independently ran MiXCR on the 5' RACE reads; one entry per CDR3 protein. The table shows roughly 800,000 distinct CDR3 sequences, with more than 20% occurring only once. Another study also made use of these data, one on T cells of mothers and their children.

The sample was blood. The source is a boy younger than 18 in good health.

The chain couples TRBV18 to TRBJ1-6; TRBD1 matches 10 bases. CDR1 and CDR2 (germline): KGHSH, LQKENI. This CDR3 is 16 amino acids long. The ends lost 1 base at V and 7 bases at J; junction bases unmatched: 4. As DNA, the CDR3 is TGTGCCAGCTCACCACGAGACAGGGGGCGAAATTCACCCCTCCACTTT. This encodes CASSPRDRGRNSPLHF.

This clonotype was seen more than once but under ten times. The CDR3 bases are TGTGCCAGCAGCTCTCTCTCGGGGACAGGTTGGTACGAGCAGTACTTC. It encodes CASSSLSGTGWYEQYF. The rearrangement links TRBV7-2 to TRBJ2-7; 8 nucleotides line up with TRBD1. The V gene's germline CDR1 is SGHTA and CDR2 FQGNSA. The trim removed 4 bases at V and 4 bases at J, leaving 12 bases unmatched. The CDR3 extends over 16 amino acids.

This clonotype was seen more than once but under ten times. The gene calls are TRBV25-1 and TRBJ2-7; D remains ambiguous. Germline CDR1 MGHDK, CDR2 SYGVNS. V shed 2 bases and J shed 1 base, with 12 bases lying between them. The CDR3 is made up of 15 amino acids. CDR3 residues: CASSEQQIKSYEQYF. Here the CDR3 DNA reads TGTGCCAGCAGTGAACAACAAATAAAGTCCTACGAGCAGTACTTC.

This chain links TRBV28 with TRBJ2-4; D unclear. CDR1 is MDHEN and CDR2 is SYDVKM in the germline V gene. This CDR3 is built from 14 residues. Trimming cost V 4 bases and J 0 bases, with 7 bases left between them. CDR3 protein: CASSSTGAKNIQYF. CDR3 bases: TGTGCCAGCAGTTCGACCGGAGCCAAAAACATTCAGTACTTC.

The sample holds a few counts of this clonotype. The chain links TRBV12-3 or TRBV12-4 to TRBJ2-7; possible D gene TRBD2, 5 bases. The CDR3 loop spans 14 amino acids. V was cut by 2 bases and J by 2 bases, with 10 bases left in between. The CDR3 sequence is CASSLRTLPYEQYF. The DNA of the CDR3 is TGTGCCAGCAGTTTAAGGACTTTGCCCTACGAGCAGTACTTC.

The rearrangement joins TRBV14 to TRBJ2-1; maybe TRBD1 (5 bases). Trimming removed 0 bases at V and 9 bases at J, with 12 bases between. The germline CDR1 and CDR2 sequences are SGHDN and FVKESK. CDR3 length: 14 residues. The CDR3 coding sequence is TGTGCCAGCAGCCAAGATAGTAGAAGGGGTGAGCAGTTCTTC. Translation: CASSQDSRRGEQFF.

This clonotype was counted between two and nine times. One junction end disagrees with the germline gene, perhaps due to a read error. The chain joins TRBV12-3 or TRBV12-4 to TRBJ1-4, with D tentatively TRBD1 (5 bases). The CDR3 has 14 amino acids. CDR3 coding DNA: TGTGCCAGCAGGGCAGGGCTTGGGGGTGAAGAACTGTTTTTT. Protein product: CASRAGLGGEELFF.

This clonotype has more than one count but fewer than ten. The chain has TRBV9 and TRBJ2-5; 8 bases are shared with TRBD1. The DNA end lines up better with TRBJ2-7; the J call may be wrong. CDR3 size: 15 residues. CDR1 is SGDLS, CDR2 YYNGEE, per germline. CDR3 residues: CASSPRTGNPYEQYF. The DNA of the CDR3 is TGTGCCAGCAGCCCTCGGACAGGGAACCCCTACGAGCAGTACTTC.

The chain has TRBV11-3 and TRBJ1-1; TRBD1 matches at 7 bases. The V gene end was trimmed by 5 bases and the J gene end by 1 base; junction bases not matched to a gene: 7. This CDR3 is 15 amino acids long. The V gene's germline CDR1 is SGHNT and CDR2 YENEEA. In DNA, the CDR3 is TGTGCCAGCAGCGACAGACAGGGCCAGAACACTGAAGCTTTCTTT. This gives the protein CASSDRQGQNTEAFF.

The gene calls are TRBV4-1 and TRBJ2-5, with D possibly TRBD1 on 6 matching bases. The better agreement between TRBJ2-7 and the DNA end casts doubt on the J call. Per germline, CDR1 MGHRA and CDR2 YSYEKL. The CDR3 loop spans 15 amino acids. The DNA of the CDR3 is TGCGCCAGCAGTACCGGGACATTGAGCTCCTACGAGCAGTACTTC. As protein: CASSTGTLSSYEQYF.

This clonotype was recorded at least ten times. V gene TRBV4-1 combines with J gene TRBJ1-1; no reliable D call. CDR3 size: 13 residues. From germline, CDR1 is MGHRA and CDR2 YSYEKL. V was clipped by 4 bases and J by 4 bases, with 10 bases between them. The CDR3 sequence is CASSPRMGTEAFF. Here the CDR3 DNA reads TGCGCCAGCAGCCCCAGGATGGGCACTGAAGCTTTCTTT.

The V and J genes are TRBV29-1 and TRBJ1-4, with D possibly TRBD1 on 5 matching bases. Trimming cost V 5 bases and J 10 bases, with 20 bases left between them. This CDR3 spans 14 amino acids. Germline values: CDR1 SQVTM, CDR2 ANQGSEA. CDR3 coding DNA: TGCAGCGTTTTACTGGGGGTCCCCGTCGGAAAACTGTTTTTT. Translating gives CSVLLGVPVGKLFF. Full variable domain (missing parts from reference TRBV29-1 and TRBJ1-4): SAVISQKPSRDICQRGTSLTIQCQVDSQVTMMFWYRQQPGQSLTLIATANQGSEATYESGFVIDKFPISRPNLTFSTLTVSNMSPEDSSIYLCSVLLGVPVGKLFFGSGTQLSVL.

CDR3 bases: TGTGCCAGCAGTTTCAGGGGGTCGGTCGGACGACTCTCCAATGAGCAGTTCTTC. This codes for CASSFRGSVGRLSNEQFF. The chain has TRBV28 and TRBJ2-1, with TRBD1 matching 7 bases. Germline values: CDR1 MDHEN, CDR2 SYDVKM. CDR3 length: 18 amino acids. The ends lost 3 bases at V and 6 bases at J; junction bases unmatched: 17.

The gene calls are TRBV27 and TRBJ1-1; the match to TRBD1 covers 8 bases. Trimming took 0 bases from V and 5 from J; bases not matched to a gene: 14. This CDR3 region has 18 residues. Germline loops: CDR1 MNHEY, CDR2 SMNVEV (reference sequence). The DNA for the CDR3 is TGTGCCAGCAGTTTATCGATCCCGCAGGGGGCACGGAGGACTGAAGCTTTCTTT. Translating it yields CASSLSIPQGARRTEAFF.

This clonotype was seen more than once but under ten times. This chain joins TRBV5-4 and TRBJ2-6, with D possibly being TRBD2 (5 bases). With 5 bases removed from V and 0 bases from J, the gap between germline ends came to 9 bases. The CDR3 is 15 amino acids. CDR1 is SGHNT and CDR2 is YYREEE in the germline V gene (reference sequence). CDR3 sequence (DNA): TGTGCCAGCAGGGCGGGTTCCTCTGGGGCCAACGTCCTGACTTTC. This translates into CASRAGSSGANVLTF.

The chain is built from TRBV10-2 and TRBJ1-1; possible D gene TRBD1, 5 bases. Germline-derived CDR1 and CDR2 are WSHSY and SAAADI. The CDR3 is 14 amino acids. Trimming stripped 2 bases from V and 8 bases from J, with 15 bases between. Here the CDR3 reads CASSEGGVLLEAFF. The CDR3 bases are TGCGCCAGCAGTGAGGGAGGGGTACTTCTCGAAGCTTTCTTT.

This CDR3 is CASTGISYNEQFF. CDR3 DNA: TGTGCCAGTACAGGGATCTCCTACAATGAGCAGTTCTTC. The chain couples TRBV19 to TRBJ2-1, with a tentative D call TRBD1 (5 bases). Trimming pared 7 bases from V and 0 bases from J, leaving 7 bases between. Germline V CDR1 and CDR2: LNHDA, SQIVND (reference sequence). This CDR3 is built from 13 residues.

The chain employs TRBV6-4 and TRBJ2-1; D ambiguous. Germline CDR1 reads MRHNA; CDR2 reads SNTAGT. The CDR3 loop spans 15 amino acids. The V and J ends lost 6 bases and 0 bases respectively, with 12 bases between them. CDR3 bases: TGTGCCAGCAGGACTGACTTACTCTCCTACAATGAGCAGTTCTTC. Protein product: CASRTDLLSYNEQFF.

This sequence joins TRBV5-8 and TRBJ2-5, with 9 bases matching TRBD1. The J call may be incorrect, as the DNA end agrees better with TRBJ2-1. CDR1 is SGHTS, CDR2 YDEGEE, per germline. CDR3 length: 14 amino acids. The CDR3 sequence: CASSFGQGINEQFF. CDR3 coding DNA: TGTGCCAGCAGCTTTGGACAGGGGATTAATGAGCAGTTCTTC.

This clonotype was seen more than once but under ten times. The genes are TRBV7-9 and TRBJ2-5; either TRBD1 or TRBD2 may fit D (5 bases each). The end of the DNA fits TRBJ2-1 better, so the J call may be wrong. The CDR3 extends over 15 amino acids. The germline V gene has CDR1 SEHNR and CDR2 FQNEAQ (reference sequence). As DNA, the CDR3 is TGTGCCAGCAGCCCCGGTGGGGGACGGGACAATGAGCAGTTCTTC. This gives the protein CASSPGGGRDNEQFF.

This chain links TRBV20-1 with TRBJ1-1; 7 bases map to TRBD1. CDR3 length: 14 residues. V lost 0 bases and J lost 8; bases outside the gene matches: 9. Germline CDR1 and CDR2: DFQATT and SNEGSKA (reference sequence). The CDR3 sequence is CSARDETGSGEAFF. DNA for the CDR3: TGCAGTGCTAGAGATGAGACAGGGAGCGGCGAAGCTTTCTTT.

The chain carries TRBV20-1 and TRBJ2-5; TRBD2 matches at 9 bases. The V and J ends lost 0 bases and 5 bases, in that order; junction bases with no gene match: 4. The germline gives CDR1 DFQATT, CDR2 SNEGSKA (reference sequence). The CDR3 has 14 amino acids. CDR3 sequence: CSAREGGGAETQYF. Here the CDR3 DNA reads TGCAGTGCTAGAGAGGGCGGGGGGGCGGAGACCCAGTACTTC.

V usage is TRBV11-3 and J usage is TRBJ2-4, with unresolved D. Deletions cut 1 base from V and 7 bases from J, with 8 bases between. Germline lookup yields CDR1 SGHNT and CDR2 YENEEA. The CDR3 totals 13 residues. The CDR3 loop is CASSLGESNIQYF. DNA for the CDR3: TGTGCCAGCAGCTTAGGAGAGTCCAACATTCAGTACTTC.